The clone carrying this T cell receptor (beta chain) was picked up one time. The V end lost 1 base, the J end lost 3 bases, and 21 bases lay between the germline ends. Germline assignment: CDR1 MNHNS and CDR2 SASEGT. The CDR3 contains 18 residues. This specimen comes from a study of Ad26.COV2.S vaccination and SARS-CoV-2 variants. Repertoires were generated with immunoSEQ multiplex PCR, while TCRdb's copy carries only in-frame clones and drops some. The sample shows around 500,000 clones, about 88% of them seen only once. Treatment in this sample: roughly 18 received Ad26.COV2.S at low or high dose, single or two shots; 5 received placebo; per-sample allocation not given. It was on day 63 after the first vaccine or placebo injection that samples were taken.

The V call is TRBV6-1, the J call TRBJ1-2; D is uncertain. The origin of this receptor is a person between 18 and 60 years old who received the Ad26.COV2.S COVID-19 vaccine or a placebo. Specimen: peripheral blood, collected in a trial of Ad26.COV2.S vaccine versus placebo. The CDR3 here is CASSEDLLIRQTDYGYTF. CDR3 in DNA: TGTGCCAGCAGTGAAGATCTGTTAATTCGCCAGACTGACTATGGCTACACCTTC.